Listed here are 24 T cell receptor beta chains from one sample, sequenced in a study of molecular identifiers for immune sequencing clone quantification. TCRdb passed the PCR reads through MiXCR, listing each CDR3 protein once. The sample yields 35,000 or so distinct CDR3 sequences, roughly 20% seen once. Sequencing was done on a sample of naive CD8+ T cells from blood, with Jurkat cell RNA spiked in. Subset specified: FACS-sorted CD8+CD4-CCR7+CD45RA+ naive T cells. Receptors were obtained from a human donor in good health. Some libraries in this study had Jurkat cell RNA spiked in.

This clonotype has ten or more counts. The CDR3 region has the DNA TGTGCCACCAGCAGAGATTTGAGCGGGAGTACCGGGGAGCTGTTTTTT. Its protein is CATSRDLSGSTGELFF. The V gene is TRBV15, the J gene TRBJ2-2; 8 bases map to TRBD2. CDR3 length: 16 amino acids. J gave up 5 bases and V 0 bases, and 5 bases lay outside the gene matches. Germline CDR1 and CDR2: LNHNV and YYDKDF (reference sequence).

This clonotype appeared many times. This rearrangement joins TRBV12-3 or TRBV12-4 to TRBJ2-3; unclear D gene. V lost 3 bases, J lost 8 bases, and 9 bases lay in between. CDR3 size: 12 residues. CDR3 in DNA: TGTGCCAGCAGTTTTTCTGGGATTACGCAGTATTTT. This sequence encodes CASSFSGITQYF.

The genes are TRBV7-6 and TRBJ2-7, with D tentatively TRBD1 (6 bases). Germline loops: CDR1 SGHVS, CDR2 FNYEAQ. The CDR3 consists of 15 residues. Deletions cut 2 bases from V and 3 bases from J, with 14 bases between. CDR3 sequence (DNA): TGTGCCAGCAGCTTAATGGCGACAGGCCTCTACGAGCAGTACTTC. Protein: CASSLMATGLYEQYF.

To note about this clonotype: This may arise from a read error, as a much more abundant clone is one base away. The CDR3 loop reads CASRWTFIGEKLFF. The CDR3 DNA reads TGTGCCAGCAGATGGACATTTATCGGGGAAAAACTGTTTTTT. The genes are TRBV28 and TRBJ1-4; possible D gene TRBD1, 5 bases. Trimming stripped 6 bases from V and 8 bases from J, with 16 bases between. Germline loops: CDR1 MDHEN, CDR2 SYDVKM. This CDR3 has 14 residues. Full variable domain (rest looked up from reference TRBV28 and TRBJ1-4): DVKVTQSSRYLVKRTGEKVFLECVQDMDHENMFWYRQDPGLGLRLIYFSYDVKMKEKGDIPEGYSVSREKKERFSLILESASTNQTSMYLCASRWTFIGEKLFFGSGTQLSVL.

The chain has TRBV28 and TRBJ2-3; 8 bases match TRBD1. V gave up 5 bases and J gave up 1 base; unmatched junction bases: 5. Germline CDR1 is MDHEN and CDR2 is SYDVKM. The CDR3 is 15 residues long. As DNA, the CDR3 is TGTGCCAGCAGTATCCCGGGACAGGGCACAGATACGCAGTATTTT. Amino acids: CASSIPGQGTDTQYF.

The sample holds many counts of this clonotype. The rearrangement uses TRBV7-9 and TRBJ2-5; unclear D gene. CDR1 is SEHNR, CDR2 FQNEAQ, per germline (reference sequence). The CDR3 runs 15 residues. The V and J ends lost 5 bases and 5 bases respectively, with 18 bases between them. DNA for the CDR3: TGTGCCAGCAGCCTCAACCAGGCCCGACCGGAGACCCAGTACTTC. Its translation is CASSLNQARPETQYF.

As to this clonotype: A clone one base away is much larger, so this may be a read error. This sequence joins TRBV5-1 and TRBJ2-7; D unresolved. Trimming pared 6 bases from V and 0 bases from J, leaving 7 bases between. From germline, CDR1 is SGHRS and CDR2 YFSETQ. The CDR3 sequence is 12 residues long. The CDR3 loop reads CASNSSSYEQYF. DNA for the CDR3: TGCGCCAGCAACTCAAGCTCCTACGAGCAGTACTTC.

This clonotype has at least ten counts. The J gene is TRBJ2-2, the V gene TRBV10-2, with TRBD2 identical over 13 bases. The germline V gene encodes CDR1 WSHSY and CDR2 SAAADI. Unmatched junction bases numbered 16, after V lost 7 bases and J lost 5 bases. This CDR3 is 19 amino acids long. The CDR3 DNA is TGCGCCAGCACCGAACCGTGGACTAGCGGGAGCCGGAGAACCGGGGAGCTGTTTTTT. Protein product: CASTEPWTSGSRRTGELFF.

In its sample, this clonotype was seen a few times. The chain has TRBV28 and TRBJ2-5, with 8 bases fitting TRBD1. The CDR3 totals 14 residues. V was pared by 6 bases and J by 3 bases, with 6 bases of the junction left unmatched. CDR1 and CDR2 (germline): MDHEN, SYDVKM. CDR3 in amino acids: CASRAGGWKETQYF. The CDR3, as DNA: TGTGCCAGCAGGGCAGGGGGCTGGAAAGAGACCCAGTACTTC.

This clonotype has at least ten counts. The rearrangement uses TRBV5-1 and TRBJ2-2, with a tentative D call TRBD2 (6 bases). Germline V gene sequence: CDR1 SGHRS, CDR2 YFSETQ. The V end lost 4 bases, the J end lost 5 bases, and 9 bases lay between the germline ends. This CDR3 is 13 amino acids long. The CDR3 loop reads CASSPAGTGELFF. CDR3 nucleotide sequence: TGCGCCAGCAGCCCCGCGGGGACCGGGGAGCTGTTTTTT. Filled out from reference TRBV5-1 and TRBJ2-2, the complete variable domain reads KAGVTQTPRYLIKTRGQQVTLSCSPISGHRSVSWYQQTPGQGLQFLFEYFSETQRNKGNFPGRFSGRQFSNSRSEMNVSTLELGDSALYLCASSPAGTGELFFGEGSRLTVL.

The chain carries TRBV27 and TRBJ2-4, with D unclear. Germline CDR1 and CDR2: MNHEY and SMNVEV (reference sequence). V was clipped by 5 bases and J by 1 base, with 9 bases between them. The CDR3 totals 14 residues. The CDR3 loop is CASSPRSAKNIQYF. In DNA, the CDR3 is TGTGCCAGCAGTCCAAGGTCGGCCAAAAACATTCAGTACTTC.

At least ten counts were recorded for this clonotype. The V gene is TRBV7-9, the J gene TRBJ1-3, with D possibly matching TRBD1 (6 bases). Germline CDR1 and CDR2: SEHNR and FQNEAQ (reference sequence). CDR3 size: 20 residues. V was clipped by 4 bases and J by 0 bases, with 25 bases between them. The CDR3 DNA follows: TGTGCCAGCAGCTCCACGGGGGGGCCTTCACCCCTTTACTCTGGAAACACCATATATTTT. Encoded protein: CASSSTGGPSPLYSGNTIYF.

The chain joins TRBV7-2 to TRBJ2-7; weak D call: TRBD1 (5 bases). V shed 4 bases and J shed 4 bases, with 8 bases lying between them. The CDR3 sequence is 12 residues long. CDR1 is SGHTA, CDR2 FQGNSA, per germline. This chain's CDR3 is CASSSRVYEQYF. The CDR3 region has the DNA TGTGCCAGCAGCTCCAGGGTGTACGAGCAGTACTTC.

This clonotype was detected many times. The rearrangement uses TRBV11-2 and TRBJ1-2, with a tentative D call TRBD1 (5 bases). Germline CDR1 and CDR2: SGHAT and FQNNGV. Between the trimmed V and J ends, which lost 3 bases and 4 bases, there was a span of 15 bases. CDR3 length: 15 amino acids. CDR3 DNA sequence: TGTGCCAGCAGCTTTTATTTCAGGGACGGCTATGGCTACACCTTC. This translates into CASSFYFRDGYGYTF.

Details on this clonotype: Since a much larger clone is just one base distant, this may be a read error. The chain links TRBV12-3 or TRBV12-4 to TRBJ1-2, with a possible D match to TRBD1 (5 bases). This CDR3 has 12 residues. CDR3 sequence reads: CASRGPNYGHTF. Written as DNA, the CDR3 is TGTGCCAGCCGGGGCCCAAACTATGGCCACACCTTC.

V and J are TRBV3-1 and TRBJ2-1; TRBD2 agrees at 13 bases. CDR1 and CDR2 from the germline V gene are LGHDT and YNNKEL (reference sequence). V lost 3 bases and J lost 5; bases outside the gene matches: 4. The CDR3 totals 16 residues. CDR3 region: CASSQPGLAGNNEQFF. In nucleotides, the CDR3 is TGTGCCAGCAGCCAGCCGGGACTAGCGGGAAACAATGAGCAGTTCTTC.

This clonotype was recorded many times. Written as DNA, the CDR3 is TGTGCCAGCAGTTACCGGGGTAGCTCCTACGAGCAGTACTTC. Amino acid sequence: CASSYRGSSYEQYF. V usage is TRBV28 and J usage is TRBJ2-7; possibly TRBD2 for D (5 bases). The CDR3 spans 14 residues. Per germline, CDR1 MDHEN and CDR2 SYDVKM. Deletions cut 4 bases from V and 0 bases from J, with 10 bases between.

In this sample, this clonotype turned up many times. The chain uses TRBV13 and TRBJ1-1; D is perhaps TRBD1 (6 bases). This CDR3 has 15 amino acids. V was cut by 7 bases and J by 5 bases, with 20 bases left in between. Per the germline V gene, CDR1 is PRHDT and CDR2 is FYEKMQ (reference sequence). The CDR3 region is CASTMGGYKRTEAFF. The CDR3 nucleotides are TGTGCCAGCACCATGGGGGGCTATAAGAGGACTGAAGCTTTCTTT. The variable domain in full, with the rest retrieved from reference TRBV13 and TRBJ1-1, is AAGVIQSPRHLIKEKRETATLKCYPIPRHDTVYWYQQGPGQDPQFLISFYEKMQSDKGSIPDRFSAQQFSDYHSELNMSSLELGDSALYFCASTMGGYKRTEAFFGQGTRLTVV.

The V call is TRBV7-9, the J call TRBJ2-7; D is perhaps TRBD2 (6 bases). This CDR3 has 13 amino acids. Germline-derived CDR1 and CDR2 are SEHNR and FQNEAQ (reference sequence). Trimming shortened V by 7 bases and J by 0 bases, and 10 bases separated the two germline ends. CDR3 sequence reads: CASKLAYSYEQYF. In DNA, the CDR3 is TGTGCCAGCAAGCTAGCGTACTCCTACGAGCAGTACTTC.

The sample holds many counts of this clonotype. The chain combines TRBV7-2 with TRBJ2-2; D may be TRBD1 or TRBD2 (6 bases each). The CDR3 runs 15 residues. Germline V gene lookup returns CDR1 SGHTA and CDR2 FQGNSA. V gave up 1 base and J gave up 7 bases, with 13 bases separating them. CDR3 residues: CASSLVTGAVGELFF. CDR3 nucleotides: TGTGCCAGCAGCTTAGTAACGGGGGCGGTCGGGGAGCTGTTTTTT.

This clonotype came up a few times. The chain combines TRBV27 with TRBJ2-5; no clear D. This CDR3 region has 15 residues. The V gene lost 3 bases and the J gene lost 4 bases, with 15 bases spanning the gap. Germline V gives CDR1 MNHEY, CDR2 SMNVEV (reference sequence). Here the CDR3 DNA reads TGTGCCAGCAGTTTTCAACTTTCGGAGCTAGAGACCCAGTACTTC. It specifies CASSFQLSELETQYF.

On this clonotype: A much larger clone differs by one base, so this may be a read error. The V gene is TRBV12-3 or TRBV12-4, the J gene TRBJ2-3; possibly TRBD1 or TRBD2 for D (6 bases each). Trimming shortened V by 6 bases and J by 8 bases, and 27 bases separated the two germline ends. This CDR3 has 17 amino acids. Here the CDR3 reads CASSARGTILANRTQYF. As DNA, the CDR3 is TGTGCCAGCAGCGCCCGCGGGACAATCCTTGCTAATCGTACGCAGTATTTT.

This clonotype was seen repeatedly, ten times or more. CDR3 nucleotides: TGTGCCAGCAGCTTAGGCCGGCCCGGGGAGCTGTTTTTT. Protein product: CASSLGRPGELFF. The V call is TRBV13, the J call TRBJ2-2; unclear D gene. CDR1 is PRHDT and CDR2 is FYEKMQ in the germline V gene (reference sequence). The CDR3 is 13 residues long. The V and J ends lost 0 bases and 6 bases respectively, with 5 bases between them. Supplemented by reference TRBV13 and TRBJ2-2, the full variable domain reads AAGVIQSPRHLIKEKRETATLKCYPIPRHDTVYWYQQGPGQDPQFLISFYEKMQSDKGSIPDRFSAQQFSDYHSELNMSSLELGDSALYFCASSLGRPGELFFGEGSRLTVL.

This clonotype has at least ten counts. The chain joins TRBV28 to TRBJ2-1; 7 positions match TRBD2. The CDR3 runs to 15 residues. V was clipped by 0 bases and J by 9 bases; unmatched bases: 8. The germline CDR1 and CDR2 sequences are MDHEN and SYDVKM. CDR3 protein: CASSLWTREVGEQFF. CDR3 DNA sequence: TGTGCCAGCAGTTTATGGACCCGGGAGGTCGGTGAGCAGTTCTTC.